The clone carrying this TCR beta chain was counted a single time. The antigen remains unidentified. Investigators amplified TCR beta CDR3 regions from RNA transcripts. Amplification began with first-round RT-PCR using HTBI primers, then second-round multiplex PCR was performed. TCRdb recomputed calls from the multiplex PCR reads with MiXCR, one row per CDR3 protein. The sample holds 400,000 to 450,000 distinct CDR3 sequences, about 21% seen once. This specimen comes from a study of Graves' ophthalmopathy and Graves' hyperthyroidism. Germline assignment: CDR1 MDHEN and CDR2 SYDVKM. The CDR3 spans 15 residues. V lost 2 bases to trimming and J lost 3 bases; unmatched junction nucleotides: 4. Study-wide points: Ophthalmopathy progression was predicted by the model at 60% to 71% sensitivity and 72% to 75% specificity.

Stable hyperthyroidism referred to disease that showed no ophthalmopathy within 18 months of follow-up. PBMCs had their origin in fresh peripheral blood (roughly 10 ml). The chain carries TRBV28 and TRBJ1-5; 7 nucleotides line up with TRBD1. What was sequenced was peripheral blood. This TCR derives from a woman younger than 30 with stable Graves' hyperthyroidism. In DNA form, the CDR3 reads TGTGCCAGCAGTTTAAGAGGGGGCTTCAATCAGCCCCAGCATTTT. Translated: CASSLRGGFNQPQHF.